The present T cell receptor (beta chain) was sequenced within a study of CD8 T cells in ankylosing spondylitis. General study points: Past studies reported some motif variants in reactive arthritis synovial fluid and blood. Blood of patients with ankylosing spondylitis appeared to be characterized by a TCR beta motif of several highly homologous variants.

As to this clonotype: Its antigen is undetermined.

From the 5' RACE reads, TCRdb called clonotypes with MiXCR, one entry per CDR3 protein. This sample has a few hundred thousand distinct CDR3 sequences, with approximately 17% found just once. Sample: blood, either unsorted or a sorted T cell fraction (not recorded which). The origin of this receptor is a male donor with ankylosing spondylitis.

The CDR3 DNA reads as TGCGCCAGCAGCACCGGACAGGCCGGGCAAGAGACCCAGTACTTC. Its translation: CASSTGQAGQETQYF. The chain employs TRBV5-1 and TRBJ2-5; TRBD1 matches at 7 bases. V lost 4 bases, J lost 2 bases, and 8 bases stayed unmatched. The CDR3 covers 15 residues. CDR1 SGHRS and CDR2 YFSETQ come from the germline V gene.